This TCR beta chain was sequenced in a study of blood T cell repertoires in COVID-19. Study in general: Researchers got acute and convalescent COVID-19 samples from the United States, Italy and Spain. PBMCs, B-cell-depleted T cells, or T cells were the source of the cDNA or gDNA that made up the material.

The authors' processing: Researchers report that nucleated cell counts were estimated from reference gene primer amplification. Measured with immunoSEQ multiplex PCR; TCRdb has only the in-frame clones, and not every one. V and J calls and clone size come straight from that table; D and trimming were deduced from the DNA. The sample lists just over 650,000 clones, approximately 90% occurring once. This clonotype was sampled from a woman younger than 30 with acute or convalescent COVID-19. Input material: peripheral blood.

CDR3 loop: CASSGGARNGYTF. In DNA, the CDR3 is TGCGCCAGCAGTGGGGGCGCCAGGAATGGCTACACCTTC. This rearrangement joins TRBV5-1 to TRBJ1-2; a possible D gene is TRBD1 (6 bases). Trimming cost V 5 bases and J 6 bases, with 14 bases left between them. Per the germline V gene, CDR1 is SGHRS and CDR2 is YFSETQ. The CDR3 has 13 residues.